This T cell receptor (beta chain) was obtained from a study of blood T cell repertoires in COVID-19. Study overall: The United States, Italy and Spain provided the acute and convalescent COVID-19 samples. PBMCs, B-cell-depleted T cells, or T cells provided the cDNA or gDNA that made up the material.

Germline lookup yields CDR1 ENHRY and CDR2 SYGVKD. The CDR3 is 15 residues long. V lost 0 bases, J lost 1 base, and 10 bases lay in between. The count of this clone is one. The study assigned cohorts using participant-reported clinical history. The authors' processing: How many nucleated cells were present was estimated from reference gene primer amplification. Here immunoSEQ multiplex PCR was the method, and the copy in TCRdb shows in-frame clones only, minus some. The V and J calls and clone size are taken from that table; D and trimming were inferred from the DNA. The sample gives around 430,000 clones, more than 75% of which show up once; about 10% is in the top ten.

This receptor was obtained from a woman in her forties or fifties who had recovered from COVID-19. Sequenced material: PBMCs or T cells enriched from blood (not recorded which). The chain recombines TRBV10-3 with TRBJ2-7, with D hard to call. Here the CDR3 DNA reads TGTGCCATCAGTGAGTCGGCAGGCCGTTCCTACGAGCAGTACTTC. It specifies CAISESAGRSYEQYF.